This T cell receptor beta chain appears in the sequencing data of a study of PD-L1 blockade in urothelial cancer. Looked up from germline, CDR1 is MDHEN and CDR2 is SYDVKM. Including both end residues, the CDR3 is 14 amino acids long. As regards this clone: No DNA is shown, since the ends of the CDR3 on it are uncertain; the CDR3 is the one TCRdb lists.

The authors spiked synthetic TCR analog templates into each PCR. Assay: immunoSEQ multiplex PCR; the TCRdb copy retains only in-frame clones and omits some. The table lists about 19,000 clones, about 86% of them singletons. The sequences come from PBMCs, collected around atezolizumab (anti-PD-L1) treatment. The source of this sequence is a man aged 45-65 years with urothelial cancer. The gene calls are TRBV28 and TRBJ1-5. CDR3 amino acids: CASILAGINQPQHF.